The clone carrying this T cell receptor (beta chain) was seen more than once but under ten times. The data were obtained in a study of beta chain features in type 1 diabetes. This CDR3 region has 14 residues. The germline V and J ends were trimmed by 5 bases and 0 bases, with 9 bases remaining between them. In germline, CDR1 is LNHDA, CDR2 SQIVND (reference sequence). Reverse transcription of all isolated RNA meant that expressed TCRB transcripts were sequenced. Clones were read by immunoSEQ multiplex PCR, and TCRdb kept only the in-frame ones, dropping some. The sample has around 340,000 clones; around 20% are singletons.

The receptor was derived from a woman aged 18-29 years in good health. Sequencing used naive CD4+ T cells from blood. The chain is built from TRBV19 and TRBJ2-3; no clear D gene. As DNA, the CDR3 is TGTGCCAGTAGTGCTACCTGGAGCACAGATACGCAGTATTTT. The encoded protein is CASSATWSTDTQYF.